Ten or more counts support the clone carrying this TCR beta chain. Antigen specificity is unknown. Busulfan-fludarabine conditioning, marrow transplant, and cyclophosphamide on days +3 and +4 were administered. The sample comes from a study of T cells after posttransplantation cyclophosphamide. The CDR3 contains 12 residues. The ends were cut back, 3 bases at V and 8 bases at J, with 10 bases in the middle. The germline V gene encodes CDR1 ENHRY and CDR2 SYGVKD. The protocol was immunoSEQ multiplex PCR, while the TCRdb copy is restricted to in-frame clones and leaves out a portion. The profile covers 6,500 to 9,500 clones, none occurring a single time. Study-wide findings and caveats: Skin or GI-infiltrating T cells shared few TRB sequences with blood.

The rearrangement uses TRBV10-3 and TRBJ1-2; D gene ambiguous. Specimen: PBMCs, collected after allogeneic stem cell transplant with posttransplant cyclophosphamide. This TCR came from a male patient aged 50 to 60 who received an allogeneic stem cell transplant from an unrelated donor, was CMV-positive, and had acute GVHD only. Part of the T cells may come from the graft donor. The CDR3, as DNA: TGTGCCATCAGTGACATCACTGAGGGCTACACCTTC. As protein: CAISDITEGYTF.